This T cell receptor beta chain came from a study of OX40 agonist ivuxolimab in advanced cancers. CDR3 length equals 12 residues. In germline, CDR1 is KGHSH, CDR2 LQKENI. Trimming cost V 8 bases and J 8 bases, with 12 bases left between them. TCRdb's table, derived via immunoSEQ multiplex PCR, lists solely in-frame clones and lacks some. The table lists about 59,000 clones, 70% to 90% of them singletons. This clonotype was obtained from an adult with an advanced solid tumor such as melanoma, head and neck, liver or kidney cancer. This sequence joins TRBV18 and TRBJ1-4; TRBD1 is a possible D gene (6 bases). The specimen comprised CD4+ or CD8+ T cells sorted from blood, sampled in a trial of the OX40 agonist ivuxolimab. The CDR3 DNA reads TGTGCCAGCGGAACAGGGTTCGAAAAACTGTTTTTT. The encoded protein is CASGTGFEKLFF.